Listed here are 3 T cell receptor beta chains from one sample, sequenced in a study of blood T cell repertoires in COVID-19. Measured with immunoSEQ multiplex PCR; TCRdb has only the in-frame clones, and not every one. The sample carries under 250,000 clones, roughly 88% recorded once. Sequenced sample: peripheral blood. These receptors were collected from a human donor in a cohort sampled during active COVID-19.

The rearrangement uses TRBV5-1 and TRBJ1-3; no reliable D call. This CDR3 region has 13 residues. Looked up from germline, CDR1 is SGHRS and CDR2 is YFSETQ. The V end was cut by 5 bases, the J end by 0 bases, with 6 bases between. CDR3: CASRHPSGNTIYF. The CDR3 bases are TGCGCCAGCAGACATCCCTCTGGAAACACCATATATTTT.

This rearrangement joins TRBV7-2 to TRBJ1-5, with D unclear. V gave up 5 bases and J gave up 4 bases, with 15 bases separating them. Germline V gene sequence: CDR1 SGHTA, CDR2 FQGNSA. This CDR3 is built from 15 residues. Written as DNA, the CDR3 is TGTGCCAGCAGCCCGGGTGTTCCTAATAATCAGCCCCAGCATTTT. Translated: CASSPGVPNNQPQHF.

The CDR3 DNA sequence: TGTGCCAGCAGTTACCGTGTTGGTAGCGGGGAAGAGACCCAGTACTTC. Translation: CASSYRVGSGEETQYF. V usage is TRBV6-2 or TRBV6-3 and J usage is TRBJ2-5; 8 bases map to TRBD2. This CDR3 spans 16 amino acids. The germline gives CDR1 MNHEY, CDR2 SVGEGT. After removal of 2 bases from V and 3 bases from J, the junction contained 8 bases not matched to a gene.